Below, 23 T cell receptor beta chains from the same sample are listed, as sequenced in a study of blood T cells in healthy people across ages (dated by TCRdb to 2013 to 2016). The library was generated by 5' RACE. The reads were generated on an Illumina HiSeq 2500. A second roughly 6 to 12 cycle PCR used a sample-barcoded 5' primer and a J-beta primer mix. The public reads were quality trimmed at Q25 with fastp and then assembled into clones with MiXCR by TCRdb, keeping productive beta chains. Rows with a matching CDR3 protein are joined into one entry that keeps the most common DNA and genes. Counted in this sample were about 1.1 million distinct CDR3 sequences; under 40% of them appeared once. The leading ten clones occupy around 13% of the sample. Sequenced: blood. Receptors were obtained from a young man in good health.

V gene TRBV5-1 combines with J gene TRBJ2-2; TRBD1 aligns across 8 bases. The CDR3 consists of 12 residues. CDR1 is SGHRS and CDR2 is YFSETQ in the germline V gene. V was clipped by 4 bases and J by 13 bases; unmatched bases: 6. The CDR3 DNA follows: TGCGCCAGCAGCCCCGACAGGGGAGTGCTGTTTTTT. Translation gives CASSPDRGVLFF.

This sequence joins TRBV5-1 and TRBJ2-1; either TRBD1 or TRBD2 may fit D (5 bases each). V lost 3 bases and J 1 base, leaving 17 bases between the germline ends. The CDR3 has 17 amino acids. CDR1 is SGHRS, CDR2 YFSETQ, per germline. CDR3 DNA: TGCGCCAGCAGCTGGGACCACGAAGTGGGGTCCTACAATGAGCAGTTCTTC. Its protein product is CASSWDHEVGSYNEQFF.

This clonotype was seen just once. This chain uses TRBV2 with TRBJ1-5; the D is unclear. The CDR3 contains 14 residues. Germline-derived CDR1 and CDR2 are SNHLY and FYNNEI. The V gene lost 4 bases and the J gene lost 7 bases, with 14 bases spanning the gap. Here the CDR3 reads CASSGREGGQPQHF. The CDR3 region has the DNA TGTGCCAGCAGTGGTAGGGAGGGCGGGCAGCCCCAGCATTTT.

J is TRBJ2-1 and V is TRBV5-1; D gene ambiguous. CDR3 length: 13 residues. The germline V and J ends were trimmed by 7 bases and 0 bases, with 8 bases remaining between them. The germline gives CDR1 SGHRS, CDR2 YFSETQ. The CDR3 DNA is TGCGCCAGCGGTTACTCCTCCTACAATGAGCAGTTCTTC. Protein sequence: CASGYSSYNEQFF.

V gene TRBV5-1 combines with J gene TRBJ2-3, with 7 bases matching TRBD2. There are 15 residues in the CDR3. V shed 0 bases, J shed 6 bases, and the junction held 7 bases outside the gene matches. The germline V gene encodes CDR1 SGHRS and CDR2 YFSETQ. CDR3 sequence reads: CASSLGEGGRDTQYF. CDR3 nucleotide sequence: TGCGCCAGCAGCTTGGGTGAGGGAGGGCGGGATACGCAGTATTTT.

This clonotype was picked up many times. The chain has TRBV4-1 and TRBJ1-1; the D gene is possibly TRBD1 (5 bases). The length of the CDR3 is 17 residues. V lost 0 bases to trimming and J lost 0 bases, with 14 bases between them. Germline CDR1 and CDR2: MGHRA and YSYEKL. The CDR3 DNA is TGCGCCAGCAGCCAAGATCCCCTAGCAGGGATGAACACTGAAGCTTTCTTT. It translates to CASSQDPLAGMNTEAFF.

Notes on this clonotype: This may come from a read error, since a much larger clone is one base off. CDR3 DNA sequence: TGTGCCAGCAGCATAGGCCCGAGCGCTCAGCCCCAGCATTTT. The encoded protein is CASSIGPSAQPQHF. The genes are TRBV12-3 or TRBV12-4 and TRBJ1-5; D call uncertain. V was cut by 6 bases and J by 6 bases, with 15 bases left in between. The CDR3 has 14 amino acids.

V gene TRBV6-5 combines with J gene TRBJ2-1; D may correspond to TRBD1 or TRBD2 (5 bases each). The CDR3 runs 13 residues. Per germline, CDR1 MNHEY and CDR2 SVGAGI. V was pared by 0 bases and J by 10 bases, with 10 bases between. This CDR3 is CASSYSGTSEQFF. The CDR3, as DNA: TGTGCCAGCAGTTACTCGGGGACCTCCGAGCAGTTCTTC.

In its sample, this clonotype was seen many times. V and J are TRBV20-1 and TRBJ2-1; TRBD1 matches 7 bases. The CDR3 sequence is 13 residues long. With 6 bases clipped from V and 0 bases from J, the junction kept 2 bases outside the gene matches. CDR1 and CDR2 (germline): DFQATT, SNEGSKA (reference sequence). The CDR3 coding sequence is TGCAGTGCACAGGGGAGCTCCTACAATGAGCAGTTCTTC. Encoded protein: CSAQGSSYNEQFF.

The chain combines TRBV12-3 or TRBV12-4 with TRBJ2-5; TRBD2 is a possible D gene (5 bases). The V end lost 2 bases, the J end lost 11 bases, and 12 bases lay between the germline ends. This CDR3 is built from 12 residues. The CDR3 coding sequence is TGTGCCAGCAGTTTAAATGAATGGGAGCAGTACTTC. This gives the protein CASSLNEWEQYF.

The rearrangement links TRBV13 to TRBJ2-5; 7 bases are shared with TRBD2. The J call may be incorrect, as the DNA end agrees better with TRBJ2-7. Germline values: CDR1 PRHDT, CDR2 FYEKMQ (reference sequence). This CDR3 is 16 amino acids long. The CDR3: CASSLGDSGFSYEQYF. Here the CDR3 DNA reads TGTGCCAGCAGCTTAGGCGATAGCGGGTTTTCCTACGAGCAGTACTTC.

Worth noting for this clonotype: At one boundary the junction diverges from the germline segment, which might be a read error. V gene TRBV20-1 combines with J gene TRBJ2-1, with D possibly called TRBD1 or TRBD2 (6 bases each). CDR3 length equals 14 residues. CDR1 is DFQATT, CDR2 SNEGSKA, per germline (reference sequence). CDR3 amino acids: CSVRGTGASNEQFF. The CDR3 DNA is TGCAGTGTTAGAGGTACGGGGGCAAGTAATGAGCAGTTCTTC.

This clonotype was seen more than once but under ten times. The rearrangement links TRBV10-3 to TRBJ2-3; D is possibly TRBD1 (6 bases). The germline CDR1 and CDR2 sequences are ENHRY and SYGVKD. V was trimmed by 6 bases and J by 1 base, leaving 11 bases between them. The CDR3 has 14 residues. CDR3 sequence (DNA): TGTGCCATCAGACAGGGTTTGGGCACAGATACGCAGTATTTT. Translating gives CAIRQGLGTDTQYF.

The rearrangement links TRBV6-2 or TRBV6-3 to TRBJ2-3; D tentatively reads TRBD1 or TRBD2 (5 bases each). Trimming took off 0 bases at V and 4 bases at J, with 14 bases between the two ends. There are 16 residues in the CDR3. The germline gives CDR1 MNHEY, CDR2 SVGEGT. CDR3: CASSYSTDPGPDTQYF. In DNA, the CDR3 is TGTGCCAGCAGTTACTCCACGGACCCGGGACCAGATACGCAGTATTTT.

The chain has TRBV30 and TRBJ2-7; 8 nucleotides match TRBD1. The V and J ends lost 4 bases and 3 bases, in that order; junction bases with no gene match: 2. This CDR3 region has 12 residues. The germline gives CDR1 GTSNPN, CDR2 SVGIG (reference sequence). The DNA of the CDR3 is TGTGCCTGGACCGGACAGGGCTACGAGCAGTACTTC. The encoded protein is CAWTGQGYEQYF.

The chain couples TRBV20-1 to TRBJ2-1; 8 nucleotides line up with TRBD2. Looked up from germline, CDR1 is DFQATT and CDR2 is SNEGSKA (reference sequence). Trimming at V came to 4 bases and at J to 9 bases, leaving 11 bases not matched to a gene. This CDR3 has 14 residues. The CDR3: CSATIPGGPGEQFF. CDR3 in DNA: TGCAGTGCTACTATTCCGGGGGGGCCTGGTGAGCAGTTCTTC.

This clonotype was observed many times. This chain connects TRBV29-1 to TRBJ2-3; D is unresolved. Trimming removed 1 base at V and 2 bases at J, with 7 bases between. CDR3 length equals 13 residues. CDR1 SQVTM and CDR2 ANQGSEA come from the germline V gene. The CDR3 coding sequence is TGCAGCGTTGAAGTACAGATCACAGATACGCAGTATTTT. Protein: CSVEVQITDTQYF.

V gene TRBV20-1 combines with J gene TRBJ1-1; 8 nucleotides line up with TRBD1. Unmatched junction bases numbered 11, after V lost 0 bases and J lost 8 bases. The germline V gene has CDR1 DFQATT and CDR2 SNEGSKA (reference sequence). The CDR3 is 15 amino acids. The CDR3, as DNA: TGCAGTGCTAGAGATAGTTCGGCAGGGGGCCAAGAAGCTTTCTTT. It specifies CSARDSSAGGQEAFF.

There are a few counts of this clonotype. The genes are TRBV12-3 or TRBV12-4 and TRBJ2-5, with 8 bases that match TRBD1. With V trimmed by 8 bases and J by 1 base, 15 bases remained unmatched. The CDR3 covers 17 residues. The CDR3, as DNA: TGTGCCAGCGGAAATCTCGGACAGGGAGAATCCCAAGAGACCCAGTACTTC. Protein sequence: CASGNLGQGESQETQYF.

This clonotype appeared a few times. V gene TRBV12-3 or TRBV12-4 combines with J gene TRBJ1-6, with a tentative D call TRBD1 (5 bases). V shed 6 bases and J shed 7 bases, with 10 bases lying between them. The CDR3 runs 13 residues. The CDR3, as DNA: TGTGCCAGCAGGGGGGACGGGAATTCACCCCTCCACTTT. It encodes CASRGDGNSPLHF.

J is TRBJ2-7 and V is TRBV7-9; the D is unclear. Between the trimmed V and J ends, which lost 3 bases and 1 base, there was a span of 19 bases. Germline V lookup: CDR1 SEHNR, CDR2 FQNEAQ (reference sequence). This CDR3 has 17 amino acids. The CDR3 is CASSFARSQRSSYEQYF. In DNA form, the CDR3 reads TGTGCCAGCAGCTTCGCACGCTCTCAACGGTCATCCTACGAGCAGTACTTC. The full variable domain, completed using reference TRBV7-9 and TRBJ2-7, is DTGVSQNPRHKITKRGQNVTFRCDPISEHNRLYWYRQTLGQGPEFLTYFQNEAQLEKSRLLSDRFSAERPKGSFSTLEIQRTEQGDSAMYLCASSFARSQRSSYEQYFGPGTRLTVT.

The chain is built from TRBV4-3 and TRBJ2-1, with D uncertain. The DNA end lines up better with TRBJ2-7; the J call may be wrong. CDR1 is LGHNA and CDR2 is YSLEER in the germline V gene. CDR3 length: 15 amino acids. The CDR3 is CASSQEVLSYNEQYF. CDR3 coding DNA: TGCGCCAGCAGCCAAGAGGTTCTCTCCTACAATGAGCAGTACTTC.

This chain joins TRBV7-6 and TRBJ1-2; D unresolved. Trimming removed 5 bases at V and 3 bases at J, with 13 bases between. The CDR3 has 14 amino acids. Germline values: CDR1 SGHVS, CDR2 FNYEAQ. CDR3 residues: CASSPFQVYYGYTF. CDR3 nucleotides: TGTGCCAGCAGCCCGTTTCAGGTTTACTATGGCTACACCTTC.